This T cell receptor (beta chain) was retrieved from a study of blood T cell repertoires in COVID-19. Study details: Some COVID-19 samples were acute and others convalescent; all came from the United States, Italy and Spain. In each case, the material was cDNA or gDNA derived from T cells, B-cell-depleted T cells, or PBMCs.

In the study's own analysis: Reference gene primer amplification in the assay estimated nucleated cell counts. Produced via immunoSEQ multiplex PCR; TCRdb's table is partial and in-frame only. The V and J calls and clone size are taken from that table; D and trimming were inferred from the DNA. Counted here are about 280,000 clones, around 85% occurring once; the ten biggest clones make up approximately 5%. The clonotype originates from a man aged 50-59 years with active or convalescent COVID-19. Material for sequencing was peripheral blood.

CDR3 loop: CASSPVKYGYTF. The DNA of the CDR3 is TGTGCCAGCAGTCCAGTGAAATATGGCTACACCTTC. V gene TRBV28 combines with J gene TRBJ1-2; D gene unclear. Germline-derived CDR1 and CDR2 are MDHEN and SYDVKM. V shed 5 bases and J shed 5 bases, with 9 bases lying between them. The CDR3 length is 12 residues.